What follows describes a single TCR beta chain. Per the original data handling: Estimation of nucleated cell counts was performed using reference gene primer amplification. Produced via immunoSEQ multiplex PCR; TCRdb's table is partial and in-frame only. For V, J and clone size, that table is used; D and trimming come from the DNA. The table lists about 190,000 clones, 65% to 85% of them singletons. Germline CDR1 and CDR2: MGHDK and SYGVNS. This CDR3 contains 15 residues. J was trimmed by 3 bases and V by 5 bases; bases with no gene match: 2. The source of the sample is a study of blood T cell repertoires in COVID-19. Study overall: T cells, B-cell-depleted T cells, or PBMCs supplied cDNA or gDNA.

Across about two dozen US areas, participants ranged in age from about 18 to 90 years. Recovered status in Cohort 3 required two negative PCRs, clearance, or symptom resolution. This chain links TRBV25-1 with TRBJ2-1, with 12 bases identical to TRBD2. The sample was PBMCs or T cells enriched from blood (not recorded which). This TCR came from a woman aged 25 to 45 who had recovered from COVID-19. CDR3 nucleotide sequence: TGTGCCAGCAGTCTAGCGGGGGGGCGCTACAATGAGCAGTTCTTC. Protein: CASSLAGGRYNEQFF.